This TCR beta chain derives from a study of PD-1 blockade in classical Hodgkin lymphoma. Looked up from germline, CDR1 is SGHTA and CDR2 is FQGTGA. Trimming cost V 6 bases and J 10 bases, with 13 bases left between them. The CDR3 has 12 residues. Sample time point: newly diagnosed, previously untreated cHL patient sample. Thawed PBMCs were the source of CD4+ T cells, purified by magnetic negative selection. Generated by immunoSEQ multiplex PCR, the TCRdb table keeps only in-frame clones and is missing some. Of under 20,000 clones in the sample, about 85% were seen once. Material for sequencing was CD4+ T cells from blood. The chain has TRBV7-3 and TRBJ2-1; D uncertain. The TCR originated in a human donor with classical Hodgkin lymphoma. The CDR3 DNA follows: TGTGCCAGCAGTCTCGGCTCGAGGGAGCAGTTCTTC. Protein: CASSLGSREQFF.